Listed here are 14 T cell receptor beta chains from one sample, sequenced in a study of CD8+CD57+ T cells in acquired aplastic anemia. Genomic DNA, serving as template, underwent TCR beta VDJ and CDR3 profiling. TCRdb used MiXCR to reprocess the reads, holding one entry per CDR3 protein. Among hundreds of thousands of distinct CDR3 sequences, around 30% were seen once, and the ten largest hold about 0.8%. All patients picked for sequencing had shown, by flow cytometry, an expansion of CD8+CD57+ cells. The specimen sequenced was sorted CD4+, CD8+, or CD8+CD57+ T cells (not recorded which) from PBMCs. The receptors originated from a human donor with aplastic anemia.

The chain uses TRBV15 and TRBJ2-1, with D perhaps TRBD1 or TRBD2 (5 bases each). The CDR3 covers 13 residues. Looked up from germline, CDR1 is LNHNV and CDR2 is YYDKDF (reference sequence). Trimming took off 11 bases at V and 5 bases at J, with 16 bases between the two ends. The chain's CDR3 is CACRDAPHNEQFF. CDR3 sequence (DNA): TGTGCCTGCCGGGACGCGCCTCACAATGAGCAGTTCTTC.

This clonotype was found many times. The V and J genes are TRBV10-3 and TRBJ1-3; D is undetermined. The CDR3 contains 14 residues. Per germline, CDR1 ENHRY and CDR2 SYGVKD. V lost 6 bases and J lost 4, with 13 bases in between. The CDR3 protein is CAIREGPTGNTIYF. DNA of the CDR3: TGTGCCATCAGAGAAGGACCGACAGGAAACACCATATATTTT.

This clonotype was seen many times. The chain has TRBV7-2 and TRBJ1-2; maybe TRBD1 (6 bases). The length of the CDR3 is 14 residues. Looked up from germline, CDR1 is SGHTA and CDR2 is FQGNSA. Trimming left V 7 bases short and J 3 bases short, with 15 bases between. In DNA, the CDR3 is TGTGCCAGCACTATCACCGGGACATACTATGGCTACACCTTC. It translates to CASTITGTYYGYTF. Combining the CDR3 with reference TRBV7-2 and TRBJ1-2 gives the whole variable domain GAGVSQSPSNKVTEKGKDVELRCDPISGHTALYWYRQSLGQGLEFLIYFQGNSAPDKSGLPSDRFSAERTGGSVSTLTIQRTQQEDSAVYLCASTITGTYYGYTFGSGTRLTVV.

The chain employs TRBV12-3 or TRBV12-4 and TRBJ1-1; no reliable D call. This CDR3 is 12 amino acids long. V lost 8 bases, J lost 1 base, and 8 bases lay in between. The CDR3 is CASLIGNTEAFF. CDR3 DNA sequence: TGTGCCAGCCTAATAGGGAACACTGAAGCTTTCTTT.

The rearrangement joins TRBV6-1 to TRBJ2-7, with a weak D call TRBD1 (5 bases). V shed 3 bases and J shed 5 bases, with 17 bases lying between them. Germline CDR1 reads MNHNS; CDR2 reads SASEGT. The CDR3 totals 15 residues. The CDR3 nucleotides read TGTGCCAGCAGTGACAGGGAAGGGCTATACAACGAGCAGTACTTC. Protein product: CASSDREGLYNEQYF.

Of note for this clonotype: Mismatch with germline at one junction end may stem from a read error. This rearrangement joins TRBV15 to TRBJ1-5; 7 positions match TRBD1. The CDR3 is made up of 15 amino acids. Germline CDR1 reads LNHNV; CDR2 reads YYDKDF (reference sequence). The CDR3, as DNA: TGTGCCACCAGCAGAGATTGGGACAGCAAACAGCCCCAGCATTTT. Its translation: CATSRDWDSKQPQHF.

The rearrangement joins TRBV7-8 to TRBJ2-7, with 9 positions matching TRBD1. The junction had 5 bases not matched to a gene; V was cut back by 5 bases and J by 6 bases. The CDR3 is made up of 13 amino acids. Per germline, CDR1 SGHVS and CDR2 FQNEAQ. This chain's CDR3 is CASSRVTGGEQYF. CDR3 DNA sequence: TGTGCCAGCAGCCGAGTGACAGGGGGCGAGCAGTACTTC. Filled out from reference TRBV7-8 and TRBJ2-7, the complete variable domain reads GAGVSQSPRYKVAKRGQDVALRCDPISGHVSLFWYQQALGQGPEFLTYFQNEAQLDKSGLPSDRFFAERPEGSVSTLKIQRTQQEDSAVYLCASSRVTGGEQYFGPGTRLTVT.

This chain's CDR3 is CASSESRQLAYEQYF. CDR3 nucleotides: TGTGCCAGCAGTGAATCAAGGCAGCTAGCCTACGAGCAGTACTTC. This chain joins TRBV25-1 and TRBJ2-7; D remains unclear. The CDR3 extends over 15 amino acids. Trimming cost V 1 base and J 2 bases, with 12 bases left between them. Germline CDR1 MGHDK, CDR2 SYGVNS.

The V call is TRBV4-2, the J call TRBJ2-7; 12 positions agree with TRBD2. This CDR3 region has 16 residues. Germline V gene lookup returns CDR1 LGHNA and CDR2 YNFKEQ. V shed 0 bases, J shed 2 bases, and the junction held 2 bases outside the gene matches. This chain's CDR3 is CASSQDRLAGAYEQYF. DNA of the CDR3: TGTGCCAGCAGCCAAGATCGACTAGCGGGGGCCTACGAGCAGTACTTC.

This clonotype showed up many times. The chain carries TRBV9 and TRBJ1-5; possible D gene TRBD1, 5 bases. Germline CDR1 reads SGDLS; CDR2 reads YYNGEE. This CDR3 contains 15 residues. The V end was cut by 4 bases, the J end by 0 bases, with 11 bases between. The CDR3 bases are TGTGCCAGCAGCCTGGGACCGGATAGCAATCAGCCCCAGCATTTT. Its translation: CASSLGPDSNQPQHF.

The CDR3 sequence: CSAKENPATPYGYTF. The CDR3 DNA reads as TGCAGTGCTAAAGAAAACCCAGCCACACCCTATGGCTACACCTTC. The chain employs TRBV20-1 and TRBJ1-2; D is ambiguous. Trimming took off 4 bases at V and 4 bases at J, with 19 bases between the two ends. The CDR3 spans 15 residues. The V gene's germline CDR1 is DFQATT and CDR2 SNEGSKA (reference sequence).

This clonotype turned up a few times. The chain recombines TRBV9 with TRBJ2-1, with 7 bases that match TRBD2. CDR1 is SGDLS and CDR2 is YYNGEE in the germline V gene. The trim removed 3 bases at V and 11 bases at J, leaving 11 bases unmatched. The CDR3 is made up of 14 amino acids. CDR3 nucleotide sequence: TGTGCCAGCAGCGCCGGAAACCGGGAGGATCAGCAGTTCTTC. Amino acid sequence: CASSAGNREDQQFF. The variable domain in full, with the rest retrieved from reference TRBV9 and TRBJ2-1, is DSGVTQTPKHLITATGQRVTLRCSPRSGDLSVYWYQQSLDQGLQFLIQYYNGEERAKGNILERFSAQQFPDLHSELNLSSLELGDSALYFCASSAGNREDQQFFGPGTRLTVL.

The genes are TRBV5-1 and TRBJ2-5, with TRBD2 matching over 9 bases. The CDR3 has 15 amino acids. V was pared by 0 bases and J by 4 bases, with 4 bases of the junction left unmatched. Germline lookup yields CDR1 SGHRS and CDR2 YFSETQ. CDR3 amino acids: CASSLEGTSTETQYF. CDR3 DNA sequence: TGCGCCAGCAGCTTGGAGGGGACTAGCACAGAGACCCAGTACTTC.

This clonotype was observed at least ten times. The V call is TRBV29-1, the J call TRBJ1-1; no definite D call. The CDR3 is 12 amino acids. Looked up from germline, CDR1 is SQVTM and CDR2 is ANQGSEA. Trimming stripped 1 base from V and 8 bases from J, with 11 bases between. Here the CDR3 reads CSVEVTRLEAFF. As DNA, the CDR3 is TGCAGCGTTGAAGTAACCCGCCTAGAAGCTTTCTTT. Looking up the rest from reference TRBV29-1 and TRBJ1-1 gives the full variable domain: SAVISQKPSRDICQRGTSLTIQCQVDSQVTMMFWYRQQPGQSLTLIATANQGSEATYESGFVIDKFPISRPNLTFSTLTVSNMSPEDSSIYLCSVEVTRLEAFFGQGTRLTVV.